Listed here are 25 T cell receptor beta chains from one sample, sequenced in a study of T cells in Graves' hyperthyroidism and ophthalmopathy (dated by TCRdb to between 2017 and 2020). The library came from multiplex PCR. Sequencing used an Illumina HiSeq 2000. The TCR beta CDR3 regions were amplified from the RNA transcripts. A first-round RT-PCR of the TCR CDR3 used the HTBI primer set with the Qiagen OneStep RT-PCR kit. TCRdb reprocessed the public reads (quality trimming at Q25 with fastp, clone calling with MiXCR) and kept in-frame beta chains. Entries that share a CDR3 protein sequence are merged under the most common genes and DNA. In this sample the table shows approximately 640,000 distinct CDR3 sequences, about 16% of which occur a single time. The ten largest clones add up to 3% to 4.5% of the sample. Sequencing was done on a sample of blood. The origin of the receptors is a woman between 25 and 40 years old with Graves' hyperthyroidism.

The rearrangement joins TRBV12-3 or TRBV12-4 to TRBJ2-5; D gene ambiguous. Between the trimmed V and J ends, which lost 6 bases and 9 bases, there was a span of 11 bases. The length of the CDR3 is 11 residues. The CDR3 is CASSHKGPQYF. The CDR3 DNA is TGTGCCAGCAGCCATAAAGGTCCCCAGTACTTC.

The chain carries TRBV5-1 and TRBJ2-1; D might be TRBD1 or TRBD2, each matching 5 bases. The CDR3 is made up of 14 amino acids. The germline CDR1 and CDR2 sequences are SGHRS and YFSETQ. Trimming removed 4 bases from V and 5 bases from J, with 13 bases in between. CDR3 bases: TGCGCCAGCAGCACTAGGGGATTCGACAATGAGCAGTTCTTC. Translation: CASSTRGFDNEQFF.

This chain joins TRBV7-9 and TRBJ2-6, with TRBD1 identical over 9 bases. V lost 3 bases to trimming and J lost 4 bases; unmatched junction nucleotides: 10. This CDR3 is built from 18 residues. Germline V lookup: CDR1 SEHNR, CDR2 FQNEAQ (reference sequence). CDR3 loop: CASSFPGQGSSGANVLTF. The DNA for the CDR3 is TGTGCCAGCAGCTTTCCGGGACAGGGTTCTTCCGGGGCCAACGTCCTGACTTTC.

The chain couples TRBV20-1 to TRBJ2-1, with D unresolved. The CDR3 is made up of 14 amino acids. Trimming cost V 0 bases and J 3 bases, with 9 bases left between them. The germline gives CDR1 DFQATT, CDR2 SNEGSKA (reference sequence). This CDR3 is CSARDWSNYNEQFF. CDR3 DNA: TGCAGTGCTAGAGATTGGTCCAACTACAATGAGCAGTTCTTC.

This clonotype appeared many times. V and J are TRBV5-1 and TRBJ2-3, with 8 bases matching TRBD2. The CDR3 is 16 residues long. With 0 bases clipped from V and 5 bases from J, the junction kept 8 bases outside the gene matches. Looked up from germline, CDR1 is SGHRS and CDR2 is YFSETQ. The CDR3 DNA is TGCGCCAGCAGCTTGGTAACTAGCGGACGGCAAGATACGCAGTATTTT. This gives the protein CASSLVTSGRQDTQYF.

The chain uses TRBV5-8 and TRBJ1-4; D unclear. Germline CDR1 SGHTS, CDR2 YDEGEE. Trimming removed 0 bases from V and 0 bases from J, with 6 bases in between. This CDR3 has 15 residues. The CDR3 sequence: CASSLGTATNEKLFF. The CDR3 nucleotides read TGTGCCAGCAGCTTGGGGACTGCAACTAATGAAAAACTGTTTTTT.

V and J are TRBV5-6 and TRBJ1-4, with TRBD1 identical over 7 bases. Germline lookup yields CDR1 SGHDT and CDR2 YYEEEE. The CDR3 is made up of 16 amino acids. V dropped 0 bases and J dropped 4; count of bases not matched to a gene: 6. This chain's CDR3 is CASSLGGTDLNEKLFF. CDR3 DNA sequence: TGTGCCAGCAGCTTGGGGGGGACAGACCTTAATGAAAAACTGTTTTTT.

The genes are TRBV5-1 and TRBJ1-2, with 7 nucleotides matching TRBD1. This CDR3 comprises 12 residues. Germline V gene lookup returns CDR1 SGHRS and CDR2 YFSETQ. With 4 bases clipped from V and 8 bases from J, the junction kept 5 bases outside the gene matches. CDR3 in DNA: TGCGCCAGCAGCCTGTACAGGGGCGGCTACACCTTC. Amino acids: CASSLYRGGYTF.

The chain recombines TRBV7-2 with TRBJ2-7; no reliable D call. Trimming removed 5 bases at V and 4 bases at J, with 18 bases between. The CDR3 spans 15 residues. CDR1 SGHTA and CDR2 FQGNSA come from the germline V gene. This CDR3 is CASSNRGPPLYEQYF. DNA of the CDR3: TGTGCCAGCAGCAACCGAGGACCACCTCTTTACGAGCAGTACTTC.

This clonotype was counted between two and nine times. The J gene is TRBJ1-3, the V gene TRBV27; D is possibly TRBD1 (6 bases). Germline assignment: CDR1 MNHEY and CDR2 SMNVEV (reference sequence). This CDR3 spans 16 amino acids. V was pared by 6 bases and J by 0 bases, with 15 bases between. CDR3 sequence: CASRSTGQRSGNTIYF. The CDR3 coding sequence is TGTGCCAGCAGATCTACAGGGCAACGCTCTGGAAACACCATATATTTT.

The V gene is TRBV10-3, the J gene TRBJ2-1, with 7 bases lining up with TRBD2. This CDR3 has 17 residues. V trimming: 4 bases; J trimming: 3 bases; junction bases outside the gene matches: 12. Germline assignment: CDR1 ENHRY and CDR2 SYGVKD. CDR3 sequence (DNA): TGTGCCATCAGTGGCCACTTTAGCGGGTCGGTCTACAATGAGCAGTTCTTC. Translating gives CAISGHFSGSVYNEQFF.

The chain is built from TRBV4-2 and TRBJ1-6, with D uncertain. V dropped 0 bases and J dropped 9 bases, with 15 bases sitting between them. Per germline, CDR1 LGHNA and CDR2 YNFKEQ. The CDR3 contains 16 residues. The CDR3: CASSQDHRAFTSPLHF. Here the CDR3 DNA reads TGTGCCAGCAGCCAAGATCACCGGGCATTCACTTCACCCCTCCACTTT.

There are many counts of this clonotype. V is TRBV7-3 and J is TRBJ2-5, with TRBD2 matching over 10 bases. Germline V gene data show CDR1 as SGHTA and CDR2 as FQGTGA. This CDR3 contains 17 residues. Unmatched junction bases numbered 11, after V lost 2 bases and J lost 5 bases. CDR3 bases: TGTGCCAGCAGCTTAGGTATACGTAGCGGGAGGTTGGAGACCCAGTACTTC. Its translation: CASSLGIRSGRLETQYF.

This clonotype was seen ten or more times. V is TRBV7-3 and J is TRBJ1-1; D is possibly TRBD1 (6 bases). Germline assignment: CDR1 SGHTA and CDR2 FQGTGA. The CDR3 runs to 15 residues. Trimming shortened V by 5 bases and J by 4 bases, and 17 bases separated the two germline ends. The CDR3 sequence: CASSLQGDGATEAFF. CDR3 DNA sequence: TGTGCCAGCAGCCTACAGGGCGACGGGGCCACTGAAGCTTTCTTT.

CDR3 nucleotides: TGTGCCATCAGTGAGTCGGGGACAGAGTATTCACCCCTCCACTTT. Its protein is CAISESGTEYSPLHF. The chain recombines TRBV10-3 with TRBJ1-6; TRBD1 matches 7 bases. Germline V CDR1 and CDR2: ENHRY, SYGVKD. The CDR3 is 15 amino acids. The V and J ends lost 0 bases and 8 bases, in that order; junction bases with no gene match: 4.

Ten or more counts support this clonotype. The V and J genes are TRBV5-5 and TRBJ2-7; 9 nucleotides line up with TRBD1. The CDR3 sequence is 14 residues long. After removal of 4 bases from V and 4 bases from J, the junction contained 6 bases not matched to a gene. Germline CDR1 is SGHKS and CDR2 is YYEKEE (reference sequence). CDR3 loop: CASSPGQGRYEQYF. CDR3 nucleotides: TGTGCCAGCAGCCCCGGACAGGGGAGGTACGAGCAGTACTTC.

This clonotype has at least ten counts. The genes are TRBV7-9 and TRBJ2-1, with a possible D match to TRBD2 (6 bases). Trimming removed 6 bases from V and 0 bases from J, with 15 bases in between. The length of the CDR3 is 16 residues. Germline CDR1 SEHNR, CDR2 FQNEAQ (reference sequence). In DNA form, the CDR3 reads TGTGCCAGCAGGGAACCGGGACTTCTCTCCTACAATGAGCAGTTCTTC. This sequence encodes CASREPGLLSYNEQFF.

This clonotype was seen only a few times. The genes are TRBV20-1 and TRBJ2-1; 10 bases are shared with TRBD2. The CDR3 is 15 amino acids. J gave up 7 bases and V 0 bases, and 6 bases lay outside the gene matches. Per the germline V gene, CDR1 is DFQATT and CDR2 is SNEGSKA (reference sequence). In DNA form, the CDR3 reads TGCAGTGCTAGAGATGGCAGCGGGAGGGCGAATGAGCAGTTCTTC. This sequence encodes CSARDGSGRANEQFF.

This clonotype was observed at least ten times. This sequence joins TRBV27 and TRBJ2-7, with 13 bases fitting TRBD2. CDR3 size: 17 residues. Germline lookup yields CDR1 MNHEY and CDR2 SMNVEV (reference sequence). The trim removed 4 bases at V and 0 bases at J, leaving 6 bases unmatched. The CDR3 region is CASSSGLAGVSSYEQYF. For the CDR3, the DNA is TGTGCCAGCAGTTCAGGACTAGCGGGAGTCTCCTCCTACGAGCAGTACTTC.

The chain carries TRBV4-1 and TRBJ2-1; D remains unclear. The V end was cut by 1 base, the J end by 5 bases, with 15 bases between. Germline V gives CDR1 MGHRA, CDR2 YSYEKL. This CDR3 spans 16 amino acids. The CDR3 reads CASSQGPLPRNNEQFF. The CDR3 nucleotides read TGCGCCAGCAGCCAAGGGCCTCTCCCCCGGAACAATGAGCAGTTCTTC.

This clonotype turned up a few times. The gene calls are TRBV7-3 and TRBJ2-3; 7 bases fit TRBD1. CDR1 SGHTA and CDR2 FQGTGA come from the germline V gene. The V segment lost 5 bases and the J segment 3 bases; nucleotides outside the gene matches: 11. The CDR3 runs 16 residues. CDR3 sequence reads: CASSRGRDSRTDTQYF. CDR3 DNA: TGTGCCAGCAGCCGAGGCCGGGACAGTCGAACAGATACGCAGTATTTT.

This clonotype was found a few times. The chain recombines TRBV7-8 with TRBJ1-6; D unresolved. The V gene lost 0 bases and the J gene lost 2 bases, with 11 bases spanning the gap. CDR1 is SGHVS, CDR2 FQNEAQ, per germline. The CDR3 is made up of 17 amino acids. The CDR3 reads CASSLARADPYNSPLHF. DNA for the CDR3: TGTGCCAGCAGCTTAGCGAGGGCGGACCCCTATAATTCACCCCTCCACTTT.

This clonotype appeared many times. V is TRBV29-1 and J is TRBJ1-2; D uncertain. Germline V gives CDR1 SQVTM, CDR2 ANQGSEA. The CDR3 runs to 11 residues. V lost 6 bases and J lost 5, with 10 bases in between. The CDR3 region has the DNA TGCAGCGTACGCCCATCATATGGCTACACCTTC. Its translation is CSVRPSYGYTF.

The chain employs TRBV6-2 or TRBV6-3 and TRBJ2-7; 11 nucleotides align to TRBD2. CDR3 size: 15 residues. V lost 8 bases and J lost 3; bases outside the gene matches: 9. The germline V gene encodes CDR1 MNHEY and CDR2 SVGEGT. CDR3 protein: CASGLAGGPGYEQYF. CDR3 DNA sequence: TGTGCCAGCGGCTTAGCGGGAGGGCCGGGCTACGAGCAGTACTTC.

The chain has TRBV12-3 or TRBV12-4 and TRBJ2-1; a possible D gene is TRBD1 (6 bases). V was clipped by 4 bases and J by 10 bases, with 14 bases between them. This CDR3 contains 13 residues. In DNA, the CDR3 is TGTGCCAGCAGTTGGACCAGGGGAAAGGAGCAGTTCTTC. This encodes CASSWTRGKEQFF.